The text below deals with one TCR beta chain. Its antigen remains unknown. In the study's own analysis: Filtering differed since immunoSEQ provided only junctions, with no quality scores. Data came from immunoSEQ multiplex PCR; TCRdb stores just in-frame clones and leaves some out. The V and J calls and clone size are taken from that table; D and trimming were inferred from the DNA. The profile covers roughly 2.5 million clones, with approximately 90% appearing a single time and over 0.12% taken by the ten largest. This entry belongs to a study of shared clonotypes between healthy human individuals. The CDR3 totals 15 residues. The germline V gene has CDR1 SGHNT and CDR2 YYREEE (reference sequence). V dropped 0 bases and J dropped 2 bases, with 11 bases sitting between them. Overall study results and limits: Donor clonotype sharing was expected to depend on sequencing depth. Large depth notwithstanding, sorted-subset sequencing proved incomplete by rarefaction. Tissue TCR repertoires likely differ from these blood-only repertoires.

The sample consisted of naive CD4+ T cells sorted from blood. Indicated subset: CD45RA+ positively selected. The chain uses TRBV5-4 and TRBJ1-2, with D perhaps TRBD1 (5 bases). The clonotype was recovered from a man aged 18-30 years in good health. Written as DNA, the CDR3 is TGTGCCAGCAGCTTGGTGGGGCGGAAAAACTATGGCTACACCTTC. Encoded protein: CASSLVGRKNYGYTF.